Shown below are 29 T cell receptor beta chains from a single sample sequenced in a study of blood T cell repertoires in COVID-19. Generated by immunoSEQ multiplex PCR, the TCRdb table keeps only in-frame clones and is missing some. The sample lists about 310,000 clones, 87% occurring once. The sample consisted of peripheral blood. These receptors originate from a man aged 45-65 years with active or convalescent COVID-19.

This clone has a single count. This chain links TRBV9 with TRBJ2-2; no clear D gene. The CDR3 is made up of 12 amino acids. V lost 7 bases to trimming and J lost 5 bases, with 9 bases between them. Looked up from germline, CDR1 is SGDLS and CDR2 is YYNGEE. The CDR3 nucleotides read TGTGCCAGCGAGAGCGTTACCGGGGAGCTGTTTTTT. Its protein product is CASESVTGELFF.

This rearrangement joins TRBV5-1 to TRBJ2-3, with 14 bases identical to TRBD2. V shed 1 base, J shed 5 bases, and the junction held 3 bases outside the gene matches. This CDR3 is built from 16 residues. Germline V lookup: CDR1 SGHRS, CDR2 YFSETQ. The CDR3 reads CASSLTGLAGVDTQYF. CDR3 nucleotides: TGCGCCAGCAGCTTGACGGGACTAGCGGGAGTAGATACGCAGTATTTT.

The J gene is TRBJ1-2, the V gene TRBV7-8; no reliable D call. Germline V gives CDR1 SGHVS, CDR2 FQNEAQ. The V and J ends lost 2 bases and 3 bases respectively, with 13 bases between them. The CDR3 contains 15 residues. For the CDR3, the DNA is TGTGCCAGCAGCTTATCTCGGTCTTTGTACTATGGCTACACCTTC. Translation gives CASSLSRSLYYGYTF.

This chain uses TRBV6-5 with TRBJ1-1, with D perhaps TRBD1 (6 bases). The CDR3 runs 13 residues. CDR1 is MNHEY and CDR2 is SVGAGI in the germline V gene. The germline V and J ends were trimmed by 5 bases and 1 base, with 8 bases remaining between them. This chain's CDR3 is CASSRDTNTEAFF. DNA for the CDR3: TGTGCCAGCAGTAGGGACACGAACACTGAAGCTTTCTTT.

V and J are TRBV5-1 and TRBJ2-5; 10 nucleotides agree with TRBD1. Germline V lookup: CDR1 SGHRS, CDR2 YFSETQ. The CDR3 consists of 14 residues. After removal of 3 bases from V and 4 bases from J, the junction contained 3 bases not matched to a gene. The CDR3 protein is CASSSDRGGETQYF. In DNA form, the CDR3 reads TGCGCCAGCAGCTCGGACAGGGGGGGAGAGACCCAGTACTTC.

The gene calls are TRBV7-2 and TRBJ1-2; weak D call: TRBD1 (5 bases). The CDR3 is made up of 15 amino acids. Trimming stripped 1 base from V and 4 bases from J, with 13 bases between. CDR1 SGHTA and CDR2 FQGNSA come from the germline V gene. CDR3 in amino acids: CASSLGGAATYGYTF. CDR3 DNA sequence: TGTGCCAGCAGCTTAGGTGGGGCCGCCACCTATGGCTACACCTTC.

This clone was recorded only once. The same CDR3 can be traced to other DNA sequences in this sample. The V and J genes are TRBV6-5 and TRBJ1-5; 9 nucleotides align to TRBD1. The CDR3 extends over 15 amino acids. The J segment lost 4 bases and the V segment lost 5 bases, leaving 6 bases of the junction unmatched. The germline CDR1 and CDR2 sequences are MNHEY and SVGAGI. The CDR3 loop reads CASSPGQGSNQPQHF. CDR3 coding DNA: TGTGCCAGCAGTCCGGGACAGGGTAGTAATCAGCCCCAGCATTTT.

The CDR3 sequence: CASSFRLDSEQFF. CDR3 bases: TGTGCCAGCAGCTTTAGGCTTGACAGTGAGCAGTTCTTC. The V and J genes are TRBV7-2 and TRBJ2-1, with D perhaps TRBD1 (5 bases). The germline V and J ends were trimmed by 3 bases and 9 bases, with 12 bases remaining between them. Germline CDR1 is SGHTA and CDR2 is FQGNSA. The CDR3 is 13 residues long.

This chain connects TRBV29-1 to TRBJ2-7; a weak D match, TRBD1 (5 bases). Germline CDR1 SQVTM, CDR2 ANQGSEA. The CDR3 has 15 amino acids. V dropped 0 bases and J dropped 0 bases, with 12 bases sitting between them. The CDR3 is CSVEDPHRSSYEQYF. The CDR3 coding sequence is TGCAGCGTTGAAGACCCTCACAGGAGCTCCTACGAGCAGTACTTC.

V is TRBV21-1 and J is TRBJ1-3; TRBD1 was called by the table and not checked on the DNA. TRBV21-1 is a pseudogene. The CDR3 consists of 18 residues. DNA for the CDR3: TGTGCCAGCTGCGGGACAGCGACCCAATGGAATGCTGGAAACACCATATATTTT. Its translation is CASCGTATQWNAGNTIYF.

The genes are TRBV3-1 (or the pseudogene TRBV3-2) and TRBJ2-4; 7 bases map to TRBD2. The CDR3 is made up of 15 amino acids. After removal of 1 base from V and 4 bases from J, the junction contained 4 bases not matched to a gene. The germline gives CDR1 LGHDT, CDR2 YNNKEL (reference sequence). CDR3 coding DNA: TGTGCCAGCAGCCAAGCGGGAGGAAGGAAAAACATTCAGTACTTC. Its translation: CASSQAGGRKNIQYF.

This clone showed up just once. V usage is TRBV9 and J usage is TRBJ1-3, with 7 bases fitting TRBD1. Germline lookup yields CDR1 SGDLS and CDR2 YYNGEE. The CDR3 is 15 amino acids. V shed 1 base, J shed 8 bases, and the junction held 9 bases outside the gene matches. For the CDR3, the DNA is TGTGCCAGCAGCGTACACGACAGGGTATCGGACACCATATATTTT. Encoded protein: CASSVHDRVSDTIYF.

The V and J genes are TRBV2 and TRBJ1-6, with D possibly TRBD1 on 6 matching bases. This CDR3 is built from 15 residues. Trimming stripped 6 bases from V and 9 bases from J, with 18 bases between. Germline V CDR1 and CDR2: SNHLY, FYNNEI. CDR3 sequence reads: CASRDRTGSGSPLHF. The CDR3 DNA sequence: TGTGCCAGCAGGGATCGAACAGGGTCGGGTTCACCCCTCCACTTT.

The chain couples TRBV5-5 to TRBJ2-1, with 8 bases lining up with TRBD1. J gave up 7 bases and V 3 bases, and 6 bases lay outside the gene matches. Germline V gene sequence: CDR1 SGHKS, CDR2 YYEKEE (reference sequence). The CDR3 is made up of 14 amino acids. CDR3 region: CASSSHRGENEQFF. In DNA, the CDR3 is TGTGCCAGCAGCTCTCACAGGGGGGAGAATGAGCAGTTCTTC. Full variable domain (outside the CDR3, taken from reference TRBV5-5 and TRBJ2-1): DAGVTQSPTHLIKTRGQQVTLRCSPISGHKSVSWYQQVLGQGPQFIFQYYEKEERGRGNFPDRFSARQFPNYSSELNVNALLLGDSALYLCASSSHRGENEQFFGPGTRLTVL.

CDR3 bases: TGTGCCAGCAGCGGAGGGACAGGGGGACGAGAGACCCAGTACTTC. It codes for CASSGGTGGRETQYF. The chain employs TRBV9 and TRBJ2-5; 11 bases are a match to TRBD1. The CDR3 has 15 residues. Germline CDR1 is SGDLS and CDR2 is YYNGEE. V lost 3 bases, J lost 4 bases, and 5 bases stayed unmatched. The variable domain in full, completed from reference TRBV9 and TRBJ2-5, reads DSGVTQTPKHLITATGQRVTLRCSPRSGDLSVYWYQQSLDQGLQFLIQYYNGEERAKGNILERFSAQQFPDLHSELNLSSLELGDSALYFCASSGGTGGRETQYFGPGTRLLVL.

V is TRBV19 and J is TRBJ2-6; D remains unclear. This CDR3 comprises 15 residues. Germline V gene data show CDR1 as LNHDA and CDR2 as SQIVND (reference sequence). Trimming took 7 bases from V and 2 from J, leaving 12 bases between them. The CDR3 DNA follows: TGTGCCAGTACTATGTCCCAGGCTGGGGCCAACGTCCTGACTTTC. The encoded protein is CASTMSQAGANVLTF.

This clone was detected only once. The chain has TRBV7-8 and TRBJ2-7, with a weak D call TRBD2 (6 bases). The ends were cut back, 2 bases at V and 3 bases at J, with 14 bases in the middle. Germline loops: CDR1 SGHVS, CDR2 FQNEAQ. The CDR3 extends over 15 amino acids. The CDR3 coding sequence is TGTGCCAGCAGCTTAAGGATGGGAGGAGGCTACGAGCAGTACTTC. This codes for CASSLRMGGGYEQYF.

V gene TRBV5-1 combines with J gene TRBJ1-1, with D maybe TRBD1 (6 bases). From germline, CDR1 is SGHRS and CDR2 YFSETQ. V dropped 4 bases and J dropped 5 bases, with 15 bases sitting between them. The CDR3 is made up of 14 amino acids. For the CDR3, the DNA is TGCGCCAGCAGCCTCAATGGGGGCTTAACTGAAGCTTTCTTT. Its translation: CASSLNGGLTEAFF.

The chain recombines TRBV28 with TRBJ2-1; D is possibly TRBD1 (6 bases). V lost 6 bases to trimming and J lost 7 bases, with 13 bases between them. The CDR3 loop spans 13 amino acids. CDR1 and CDR2 (germline): MDHEN, SYDVKM. This chain's CDR3 is CASSPNRVNEQFF. The CDR3 DNA reads as TGTGCCAGCAGCCCTAACAGGGTGAATGAGCAGTTCTTC. Filled out from reference TRBV28 and TRBJ2-1, the complete variable domain reads DVKVTQSSRYLVKRTGEKVFLECVQDMDHENMFWYRQDPGLGLRLIYFSYDVKMKEKGDIPEGYSVSREKKERFSLILESASTNQTSMYLCASSPNRVNEQFFGPGTRLTVL.

The rearrangement joins TRBV14 to TRBJ2-3; 12 nucleotides match TRBD2. The V segment lost 1 base and the J segment 7 bases; nucleotides outside the gene matches: 6. This CDR3 region has 16 residues. Germline CDR1 reads SGHDN; CDR2 reads FVKESK. For the CDR3, the DNA is TGTGCCAGCAGCCAAGGTCTACTAGCGGGAGGTCATACGCAGTATTTT. It specifies CASSQGLLAGGHTQYF.

This clone was counted ten times or more. J is TRBJ1-6 and V is TRBV27; D remains unclear. The V gene lost 3 bases and the J gene lost 7 bases, with 10 bases spanning the gap. Germline V gene data show CDR1 as MNHEY and CDR2 as SMNVEV (reference sequence). This CDR3 region has 14 residues. The CDR3 DNA reads TGTGCCAGCAGTTTGAGTTACTCAAATTCACCCCTCCACTTT. Its translation is CASSLSYSNSPLHF.

The rearrangement uses TRBV5-6 and TRBJ2-1; TRBD1 agrees at 8 bases. The CDR3 is made up of 17 amino acids. Germline CDR1 SGHDT, CDR2 YYEEEE. V was clipped by 4 bases and J by 4 bases; unmatched bases: 13. The CDR3 reads CASSPINGQGIYNEQFF. The CDR3 DNA sequence: TGTGCCAGCAGCCCCATCAACGGACAGGGAATATACAATGAGCAGTTCTTC.

V and J are TRBV30 and TRBJ1-6, with D hard to call. In germline, CDR1 is GTSNPN, CDR2 SVGIG (reference sequence). The V gene lost 0 bases and the J gene lost 7 bases, with 7 bases spanning the gap. This CDR3 is built from 13 residues. CDR3: CAWSVSTNSPLHF. The CDR3 region has the DNA TGTGCCTGGAGTGTATCTACCAATTCACCCCTCCACTTT.

The genes are TRBV5-1 and TRBJ2-6; weak D call: TRBD1 (6 bases). The germline V gene has CDR1 SGHRS and CDR2 YFSETQ. V was trimmed by 5 bases and J by 4 bases, leaving 7 bases between them. This CDR3 is built from 13 residues. The CDR3 region is CASSQGGANVLTF. The CDR3 nucleotides read TGCGCCAGCAGTCAGGGGGGGGCCAACGTCCTGACTTTC.

This rearrangement joins TRBV5-1 to TRBJ1-6; D perhaps matches TRBD1 (5 bases). CDR1 is SGHRS, CDR2 YFSETQ, per germline. There are 14 residues in the CDR3. Trimming shortened V by 0 bases and J by 7 bases, and 8 bases separated the two germline ends. The CDR3 loop is CASSLGQTNSPLHF. CDR3 nucleotide sequence: TGCGCCAGCAGCTTGGGACAGACAAATTCACCCCTCCACTTT.

This chain connects TRBV5-6 to TRBJ2-3; 8 bases are a match to TRBD1. The CDR3 loop spans 15 amino acids. Per the germline V gene, CDR1 is SGHDT and CDR2 is YYEEEE. With V trimmed by 3 bases and J by 4 bases, 7 bases remained unmatched. The CDR3 bases are TGTGCCAGCAGCTCTTTCAGGGGGCAAGCAGATACGCAGTATTTT. Translated, it gives CASSSFRGQADTQYF.

This chain links TRBV7-2 with TRBJ2-5, with D unclear. CDR3 length equals 13 residues. The V and J ends lost 4 bases and 1 base respectively, with 7 bases between them. Looked up from germline, CDR1 is SGHTA and CDR2 is FQGNSA. CDR3 sequence reads: CASSYDSQETQYF. CDR3 nucleotides: TGTGCCAGCAGCTACGACTCCCAAGAGACCCAGTACTTC.

This chain joins TRBV2 and TRBJ2-5; TRBD2 matches 10 bases. CDR3 length equals 16 residues. Trimming removed 1 base from V and 7 bases from J; junction bases left unmatched: 9. Per germline, CDR1 SNHLY and CDR2 FYNNEI. The CDR3 region is CASSEVGLAGEGTQYF. The CDR3 DNA sequence: TGTGCCAGCAGTGAAGTTGGGCTAGCGGGAGAGGGGACCCAGTACTTC. Combining the CDR3 with reference TRBV2 and TRBJ2-5 gives the whole variable domain EPEVTQTPSHQVTQMGQEVILRCVPISNHLYFYWYRQILGQKVEFLVSFYNNEISEKSEIFDDQFSVERPDGSNFTLKIRSTKLEDSAMYFCASSEVGLAGEGTQYFGPGTRLLVL.

The V and J genes are TRBV28 and TRBJ2-4; D remains ambiguous. The germline gives CDR1 MDHEN, CDR2 SYDVKM. V shed 5 bases and J shed 7 bases, with 12 bases lying between them. The CDR3 spans 13 residues. The CDR3 DNA is TGTGCCAGCAGTCCCCTGAACACGAACATTCAGTACTTC. Encoded protein: CASSPLNTNIQYF.